This T cell receptor (beta chain) was captured by sequencing in a study of CD8+ T cells in alopecia areata (dated by TCRdb to 2017 to 2018). About the full investigation: Skin from C3H/HeJ donors with spontaneous alopecia (roughly 6-13 months old) was grafted onto female C3H/HeJ recipients that were 7-10 weeks old. In humans, TCRbeta sequencing was performed on scalp tissue and on sorted CD4+ and CD8+ peripheral blood T cells from healthy controls and from patients with patchy or totalis/universalis alopecia areata. To study T cell clonal expansion in alopecia areata, the researchers applied high-throughput TCRbeta sequencing to both the C3H/HeJ mouse model and human patients. immunoSEQ multiplex PCR using 35 Vbeta forward primers and 13 Jbeta reverse primers was used to amplify TCRbeta CDR3 regions. RNA came from the PAXgene miRNA kit for fixed scalp, the miRNeasy kit for PBMCs, and the RNeasy kit for mouse skin. Scalp clonality was compared among normal scalp (n=4), patchy alopecia areata scalp (n=8), and alopecia totalis/universalis scalp (n=8).

This clone is judged medium-sized (0.01 to 0.1%). The antigen it recognizes is unknown. Being a mouse receptor, it is described with mouse gene labels and germline sequences. The read terminates 3 residues before the CDR3 end, so the remaining end is supplied by the germline J gene. Pooled mouse cutaneous lymph node cells were stained for CD4, CD8alpha, NKG2D, NKG2ACE and other markers and were then sorted on a BD Influx. Here is what the overall study found, with its caveats: Shared TCR sequences between patients were less evident than in mice, which may be partly attributable to HLA diversity in the patient population. Unlike mouse skin, which is dominated by gammadelta T cells, normal human skin has resident alphabeta T cells that are also sequenced, and this complicates analysis of the scalp TCR repertoire. Compared with normal scalp, lesional scalp had higher clonality and more expanded CD8+ clones, particularly in alopecia totalis/universalis, a pattern that suggests antigenic drive.

Library construction relied on the immunoSEQ multiplex PCR assay. For TCR sequencing, RNA was extracted from every sample and reverse transcribed into cDNA to serve as template. SuperScript III was used to make first-strand cDNA, primed with a 2:1 mix of oligo-dT and random hexamers. A synthetic immune receptor repertoire was used to assess amplification bias, and residual bias was removed computationally. Libraries were sequenced on Illumina HiSeq with 60 bp reads covering the CDR3, read from J toward V. In the source study's methods: Raw reads were preprocessed for error removal, and CDR3 was defined according to IMGT conventions as running from the conserved cysteine to phenylalanine. Clonality was computed as 1 minus the Shannon entropy, with the entropy normalized by log2 of the number of productive unique TCRs. Whether each scalp clone was CD4 or CD8 was inferred by checking scalp TCRbeta sequences against the CD4 and CD8 repertoires from sorted blood. The clones in this table, taken by TCRdb from immuneACCESS, are in-frame only. Not every clone is retained; where verified, under half of the shortfall comes from an unresolved V gene, and the cause of the rest is unknown. V and J calls and clone size are copied from that table; D and trimming were computed from the DNA. There are about 9,000 clones in this sample, and none of them is a singleton. Around 19% of the sample is in the top ten clones.

The CDR3 starts with the cysteine, ends with the phenylalanine, and has 16 residues. The DNA shown is the part of the CDR3 that was read: 39 bases, in frame from base 1. The germline ends are 9 bases apart after V is trimmed by 3 bases and J by 0 bases. Reading the germline V gene (reference sequence) gives CDR1 NSQYPW and CDR2 LRSPGD. The sequenced sample consisted of CD8+ T cells sorted from a lymph node. The clonotype was recovered from a C3H/HeJ mouse with alopecia areata. For this strain, the MHC haplotype is H2-k. The chain is made from TRBV1 and TRBJ1-6; a tentative D match to TRBD1 spans 6 bases. TRBJ1-6 is known as an ORF, though its function is uncertain. This receptor has the CDR3 CTCSAGHNSYNSPLYF. The DNA read from the CDR3 is TGCACCTGCAGTGCGGGACATAATTCCTATAATTCGCCC.